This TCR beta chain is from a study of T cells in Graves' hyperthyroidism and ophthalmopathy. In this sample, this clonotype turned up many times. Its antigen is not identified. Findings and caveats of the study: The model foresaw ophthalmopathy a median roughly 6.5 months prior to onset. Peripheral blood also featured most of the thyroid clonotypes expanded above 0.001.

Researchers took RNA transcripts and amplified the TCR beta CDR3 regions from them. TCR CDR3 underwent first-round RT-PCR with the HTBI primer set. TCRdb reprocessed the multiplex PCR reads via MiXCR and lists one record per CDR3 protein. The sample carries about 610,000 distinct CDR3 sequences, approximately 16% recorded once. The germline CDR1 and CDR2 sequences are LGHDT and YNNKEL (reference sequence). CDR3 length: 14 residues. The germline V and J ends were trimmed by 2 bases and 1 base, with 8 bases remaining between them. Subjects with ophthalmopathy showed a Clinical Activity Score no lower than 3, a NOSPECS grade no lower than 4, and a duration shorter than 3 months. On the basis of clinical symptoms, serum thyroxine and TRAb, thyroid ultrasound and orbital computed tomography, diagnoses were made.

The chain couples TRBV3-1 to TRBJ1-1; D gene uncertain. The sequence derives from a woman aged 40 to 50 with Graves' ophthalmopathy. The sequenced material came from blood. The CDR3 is CASSQLRQNTEAFF. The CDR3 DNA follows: TGTGCCAGCAGCCAATTAAGACAGAACACTGAAGCTTTCTTT.